The rows below give T cell receptor beta chains drawn from one sample of a study of cytomegalovirus exposure and HLA in healthy donors. This table comes from immunoSEQ multiplex PCR, and its TCRdb copy is limited to in-frame clones, with some not included. This table holds 140,000 or so clones, over 60% found once. The sample was PBMCs. These receptors were taken from a man in his forties in good health and CMV-seronegative. Each CDR3 is given with its conserved first and last residue. D genes are given only for firm matches. A row's size may be missing; if present it is once, few, many or a size class.

CDR3aa	CDR3nt	abundance	j_gene	v_gene	d_gene	len
CASSFGTGTYEQYF	TGCGCCAGCAGCTTTGGGACAGGGACCTACGAGCAGTACTTC	.	TRBJ2-7	TRBV5-1	TRBD1	14
CATSRGREVYGYTF	TGTGCCACCAGCAGGGGCAGGGAGGTCTATGGCTACACCTTC	once	TRBJ1-2	TRBV15	.	14
CASSQVGQGNYEQYF	TGCGCCAGCAGCCAAGTGGGACAGGGCAACTACGAGCAGTACTTC	.	TRBJ2-7	TRBV4-1	TRBD1	15
CASMGRFLIDTEAFF	TGTGCCAGCATGGGCAGGTTCCTGATCGACACTGAAGCTTTCTTT	.	TRBJ1-1	TRBV2	.	15
CASSQGLAAWGETQYF	TGTGCCAGCAGCCAAGGACTAGCTGCCTGGGGCGAGACCCAGTACTTC	.	TRBJ2-5	TRBV4-2	TRBD2	16
CASSLAGIEQYF	TGTGCCAGCAGCTTAGCAGGGATCGAGCAGTACTTC	few	TRBJ2-7	TRBV11-2	.	12
CASSPSPGGYEQYF	TGTGCCAGCAGCCCCAGTCCGGGAGGCTACGAGCAGTACTTC	once	TRBJ2-7	TRBV7-6	TRBD2	14
CATRDGHPGGGRRTDTQYF	TGTGCCACGCGGGATGGCCACCCAGGGGGCGGCAGACGGACAGATACGCAGTATTTT	.	TRBJ2-3	TRBV10-3	TRBD1	19
CASSKGPGGATNYGYTF	TGTGCCAGCAGCAAAGGGCCGGGGGGGGCGACTAACTATGGCTACACCTTC	.	TRBJ1-2	TRBV21-1	.	17
CASSHLGQTNTGELFF	TGCGCCAGCAGCCACCTGGGACAAACTAACACCGGGGAGCTGTTTTTT	.	TRBJ2-2	TRBV4-1	.	16
CASSLAGVAKNIQYF	TGCGCCAGCAGCTTGGCAGGGGTAGCCAAAAACATTCAGTACTTC	.	TRBJ2-4	TRBV5-1	.	15
CAISLDLLTGDNDKLFF	TGTGCCATCAGTCTAGACCTCCTTACAGGGGACAATGACAAACTGTTTTTT	.	TRBJ1-4	TRBV10-3	TRBD1	17
CASSLLAGGQNEQFF	TGTGCCAGCAGCTTACTAGCGGGGGGGCAAAATGAGCAGTTCTTC	.	TRBJ2-1	TRBV7-7	TRBD2	15
CASGKDRGYNEQFF	TGTGCTAGTGGCAAGGACAGGGGGTACAATGAGCAGTTCTTC	once	TRBJ2-1	TRBV12-5	TRBD1	14
CASRSNVGSDRTFF	TGTGCCAGCAGGTCAAATGTCGGGAGTGACCGGACTTTCTTT	.	TRBJ1-1	TRBV7-2	.	14
CASSLGRRTAYNEQFF	TGTGCCAGCAGCTTGGGGCGTAGGACAGCTTACAATGAGCAGTTCTTC	.	TRBJ2-1	TRBV5-8	.	16
CASSRNSGYEQYF	TGTGCCAGCAGCCGGAACAGCGGCTACGAGCAGTACTTC	few	TRBJ2-7	TRBV28	.	13
CASSLAEQWQETQYF	TGTGCCAGCAGCTTGGCCGAGCAATGGCAAGAGACCCAGTACTTC	.	TRBJ2-5	TRBV5-6	.	15
CASSLAYWGPPQDRNTEAFF	TGCGCCAGCAGCTTGGCCTATTGGGGGCCACCCCAAGACAGAAACACTGAAGCTTTCTTT	few	TRBJ1-1	TRBV5-1	.	20
CATSRDRGSGNTIYF	TGTGCCACCAGCAGGGACAGGGGGTCTGGAAACACCATATATTTT	.	TRBJ1-3	TRBV15	TRBD1	15
CASSLGPAGATDTQYF	TGCGCCAGCAGCTTGGGTCCAGCAGGGGCCACAGATACGCAGTATTTT	.	TRBJ2-3	TRBV5-1	.	16